The 22 T cell receptor beta chains in this list originate from one sample, sequenced in a study of long-term antiretroviral therapy in people with HIV. The authors ran the immunoSEQ assay, v3.0, at survey level. Here immunoSEQ multiplex PCR was the method, and the copy in TCRdb shows in-frame clones only, minus some. This sample carries about 35,000 clones, under 85% of them seen once, and the ten largest clones take nearly 3.5%. The material was unsorted PBMCs, obtained 3 years after starting antiretroviral therapy. These TCRs come from a man aged 45-65 years with HIV.

V and J are TRBV19 and TRBJ2-4, with TRBD2 identical over 8 bases. There are 15 residues in the CDR3. J lost 6 bases, V lost 1 base, and 5 bases had no gene match. Germline V gene lookup returns CDR1 LNHDA and CDR2 SQIVND (reference sequence). CDR3: CASSIVSGALNIQYF. The DNA of the CDR3 is TGTGCCAGTAGTATAGTTAGCGGGGCCTTAAACATTCAGTACTTC.

The chain is built from TRBV19 and TRBJ2-5; 7 bases match TRBD2. V dropped 7 bases and J dropped 2; count of bases not matched to a gene: 4. CDR1 LNHDA and CDR2 SQIVND come from the germline V gene (reference sequence). The CDR3 has 13 residues. CDR3 loop: CASMGLRQETQYF. CDR3 coding DNA: TGTGCCAGTATGGGACTACGACAAGAGACCCAGTACTTC.

The V gene is TRBV7-2, the J gene TRBJ1-1, with D possibly being TRBD1 (5 bases). Germline CDR1 reads SGHTA; CDR2 reads FQGNSA. V was shortened by 5 bases and J by 6 bases, with 13 bases between the two germline ends. The CDR3 is made up of 13 amino acids. The CDR3 spells CASSMGRGAEAFF. DNA of the CDR3: TGTGCCAGCAGCATGGGGCGCGGCGCTGAAGCTTTCTTT.

This clone was seen just once. The J gene is TRBJ2-3, the V gene TRBV5-4; TRBD2 aligns across 10 bases. This CDR3 has 17 residues. Germline loops: CDR1 SGHNT, CDR2 YYREEE (reference sequence). Unmatched junction bases numbered 8, after V lost 4 bases and J lost 0 bases. The CDR3 is CASSPPGLASSTDTQYF. In DNA form, the CDR3 reads TGTGCCAGCAGCCCACCGGGACTAGCGTCTAGCACAGATACGCAGTATTTT.

The chain couples TRBV5-5 to TRBJ1-2; D is uncertain. Trimming removed 6 bases at V and 5 bases at J, with 14 bases between. Per the germline V gene, CDR1 is SGHKS and CDR2 is YYEKEE (reference sequence). The CDR3 spans 13 residues. CDR3 loop: CASTTGGWYGYTF. CDR3 coding DNA: TGTGCCAGCACCACTGGAGGATGGTATGGCTACACCTTC. The whole variable domain, remainder taken from reference TRBV5-5 and TRBJ1-2, is DAGVTQSPTHLIKTRGQQVTLRCSPISGHKSVSWYQQVLGQGPQFIFQYYEKEERGRGNFPDRFSARQFPNYSSELNVNALLLGDSALYLCASTTGGWYGYTFGSGTRLTVV.

The chain recombines TRBV6-5 with TRBJ1-5; D gene unclear. The CDR3 sequence is 14 residues long. Per the germline V gene, CDR1 is MNHEY and CDR2 is SVGAGI. The V end lost 5 bases, the J end lost 6 bases, and 14 bases lay between the germline ends. CDR3 residues: CASSDRHSGQPQHF. CDR3 coding DNA: TGTGCCAGCAGTGATCGACATTCAGGTCAGCCCCAGCATTTT.

The CDR3 bases are TGTGCCAGCAAGTTTAGGGACAGGGATTCCTACGAGCAGTACTTC. Its translation: CASKFRDRDSYEQYF. The gene calls are TRBV28 and TRBJ2-7; 9 nucleotides line up with TRBD1. With V trimmed by 7 bases and J by 1 base, 8 bases remained unmatched. The germline V gene has CDR1 MDHEN and CDR2 SYDVKM. CDR3 length: 15 residues.

V usage is TRBV9 and J usage is TRBJ2-1, with 14 nucleotides matching TRBD2. Per germline, CDR1 SGDLS and CDR2 YYNGEE. The CDR3 length is 16 residues. After removal of 3 bases from V and 10 bases from J, the junction contained 9 bases not matched to a gene. CDR3 nucleotide sequence: TGTGCCAGCAGCGAATTGGGACTAGCGGGAGTACAAGAGCAGTTCTTC. This translates into CASSELGLAGVQEQFF.

The rearrangement links TRBV7-9 to TRBJ1-3, with D maybe TRBD1 (6 bases). V was pared by 3 bases and J by 0 bases, with 15 bases between. CDR1 and CDR2 (germline): SEHNR, FQNEAQ (reference sequence). The CDR3 is 17 residues long. Written as DNA, the CDR3 is TGTGCCAGCAGCTTGTCAATTTGGGACATCTCTGGAAACACCATATATTTT. This gives the protein CASSLSIWDISGNTIYF.

The CDR3 DNA is TGTGCCAGCAGTGAAGCAACTAGCACAGATACGCAGTATTTT. As protein: CASSEATSTDTQYF. The rearrangement links TRBV2 to TRBJ2-3, with D unresolved. The V gene's germline CDR1 is SNHLY and CDR2 FYNNEI. The V end lost 0 bases, the J end lost 0 bases, and 4 bases lay between the germline ends. This CDR3 is 14 amino acids long.

This clone has more than one count but fewer than ten. The rearrangement uses TRBV19 and TRBJ1-3, with D unclear. The length of the CDR3 is 14 residues. Per germline, CDR1 LNHDA and CDR2 SQIVND (reference sequence). The V end was cut by 6 bases, the J end by 0 bases, with 9 bases between. The CDR3 sequence is CASRRGSSGNTIYF. The CDR3 nucleotides read TGTGCCAGTAGGCGAGGCAGCTCTGGAAACACCATATATTTT.

The chain is built from TRBV19 and TRBJ2-7; 15 nucleotides line up with TRBD2. Trimming at V came to 10 bases and at J to 2 bases, leaving 6 bases not matched to a gene. CDR1 and CDR2 (germline): LNHDA, SQIVND (reference sequence). The CDR3 is 15 amino acids. In DNA, the CDR3 is TGTGCCACTGGGACTAGCGGGAGGATACCCTACGAGCAGTACTTC. The encoded protein is CATGTSGRIPYEQYF. The full variable domain, completed using reference TRBV19 and TRBJ2-7, is DGGITQSPKYLFRKEGQNVTLSCEQNLNHDAMYWYRQDPGQGLRLIYYSQIVNDFQKGDIAEGYSVSREKKESFPLTVTSAQKNPTAFYLCATGTSGRIPYEQYFGPGTRLTVT.

The gene calls are TRBV19 and TRBJ1-2; a weak D match, TRBD1 (5 bases). The germline V and J ends were trimmed by 7 bases and 4 bases, with 16 bases remaining between them. This CDR3 region has 14 residues. Germline CDR1 reads LNHDA; CDR2 reads SQIVND (reference sequence). The CDR3 coding sequence is TGTGCCAGTACGGCCTGGGGCCGAGGCTATGGCTACACCTTC. Its protein product is CASTAWGRGYGYTF.

This clone turned up a few times. The rearrangement joins TRBV25-1 to TRBJ2-7; TRBD1 matches 7 bases. V shed 4 bases, J shed 9 bases, and the junction held 6 bases outside the gene matches. This CDR3 is built from 12 residues. Germline CDR1 reads MGHDK; CDR2 reads SYGVNS. CDR3 nucleotide sequence: TGTGCCAGCAGTGCGCCAACAGGGGTGCAGTACTTC. Amino acids: CASSAPTGVQYF.

The chain recombines TRBV19 with TRBJ1-6; TRBD1 is a possible D gene (5 bases). Trimming cost V 9 bases and J 7 bases, with 19 bases left between them. Germline lookup yields CDR1 LNHDA and CDR2 SQIVND (reference sequence). CDR3 length: 15 residues. The CDR3 loop is CASRADSRGNSPLHF. The CDR3 DNA follows: TGTGCCAGCCGGGCTGACAGTAGAGGGAATTCACCCCTCCACTTT.

This rearrangement joins TRBV18 to TRBJ1-2; 7 bases fit TRBD1. Germline lookup yields CDR1 KGHSH and CDR2 LQKENI. The junction had 9 bases not matched to a gene; V was cut back by 3 bases and J by 2 bases. The CDR3 covers 16 residues. This chain's CDR3 is CASSPAGGVGNYGYTF. In nucleotides, the CDR3 is TGTGCCAGCTCACCGGCAGGGGGGGTAGGCAACTATGGCTACACCTTC.

The rearrangement uses TRBV19 and TRBJ2-3; 12 positions match TRBD2. This CDR3 has 16 residues. Germline V gene sequence: CDR1 LNHDA, CDR2 SQIVND (reference sequence). The ends lost 4 bases at V and 4 bases at J; junction bases unmatched: 6. The CDR3 reads CASSTRTSGDPDTQYF. For the CDR3, the DNA is TGTGCCAGTAGTACTCGGACTAGCGGGGATCCAGATACGCAGTATTTT. Full variable domain (rest looked up from reference TRBV19 and TRBJ2-3): DGGITQSPKYLFRKEGQNVTLSCEQNLNHDAMYWYRQDPGQGLRLIYYSQIVNDFQKGDIAEGYSVSREKKESFPLTVTSAQKNPTAFYLCASSTRTSGDPDTQYFGPGTRLTVL.

This chain joins TRBV6-6 and TRBJ2-7; TRBD1 might be the D (5 bases). Germline assignment: CDR1 MNHNY and CDR2 SVGAGI (reference sequence). Deletions cut 2 bases from V and 12 bases from J, with 11 bases between. CDR3 size: 11 residues. The chain's CDR3 is CASSYLQGRYF. DNA for the CDR3: TGTGCCAGCAGTTACCTCCAGGGCCGGTACTTC.

The chain recombines TRBV5-1 with TRBJ2-7; the D call may be TRBD1 or TRBD2 (5 bases each). Trimming took off 0 bases at V and 5 bases at J, with 9 bases between the two ends. The CDR3 contains 13 residues. Germline V gene data show CDR1 as SGHRS and CDR2 as YFSETQ. The CDR3 DNA reads as TGCGCCAGCAGCTTGGGAGGGGAGAACGAGCAGTACTTC. The encoded protein is CASSLGGENEQYF.

The V and J genes are TRBV29-1 and TRBJ2-4; D is perhaps TRBD1 (5 bases). From germline, CDR1 is SQVTM and CDR2 ANQGSEA. V shed 4 bases and J shed 1 base, with 5 bases lying between them. The CDR3 runs 12 residues. The CDR3 region has the DNA TGCAGCGTTGGACAGGCCAAAAACATTCAGTACTTC. Translating it yields CSVGQAKNIQYF.

The rearrangement links TRBV27 to TRBJ2-1; D perhaps matches TRBD2 (6 bases). V lost 8 bases to trimming and J lost 4 bases, with 27 bases between them. Germline-derived CDR1 and CDR2 are MNHEY and SMNVEV (reference sequence). The CDR3 runs 18 residues. The CDR3 DNA reads TGTGCCAGCCTATCCAGGAGGGTAGGGGCGGCGATATACAATGAGCAGTTCTTC. It encodes CASLSRRVGAAIYNEQFF.

This chain uses TRBV5-1 with TRBJ2-7; 9 positions match TRBD1. Germline assignment: CDR1 SGHRS and CDR2 YFSETQ. J was trimmed by 4 bases and V by 4 bases; bases with no gene match: 9. The CDR3 spans 15 residues. The CDR3 DNA sequence: TGCGCCAGCAGCCCGGGACAGGGAGGGGATTACGAGCAGTACTTC. Translation: CASSPGQGGDYEQYF.